Below are 20 T cell receptor beta chains sequenced from a single sample in a study of T cells expressing NK-cell markers. TCRdb reanalyzed the 5' RACE reads, giving one entry per CDR3 protein sequence and no DNA. The table for this sample gives about 540,000 distinct CDR3 sequences. The sequencing input was blood T cells: a sorted CD56 or NKG2C T cell subset, CD4+ or CD8+ T cells, or bulk PBMC T cells (not recorded which). The source of these receptors is a man in his late teens or twenties in good health.

This sequence joins TRBV5-6 and TRBJ2-3; TCRdb selects TRBD1, and the lack of DNA leaves this call unchecked. The CDR3 sequence is 16 residues long. The V gene's germline CDR1 is SGHDT and CDR2 YYEEEE. The CDR3 region is CASSFRARGKADTQYF.

The chain carries TRBV7-9 and TRBJ2-1; the TCRdb D gene call, TRBD1, has no DNA to confirm it. CDR1 is SEHNR and CDR2 is FQNEAQ in the germline V gene (reference sequence). The CDR3 length is 15 residues. The CDR3 reads CASSTDRDGYNEQFF.

V gene TRBV7-2 combines with J gene TRBJ2-7; TCRdb gives TRBD2 as the D gene, but with no DNA this cannot be confirmed. CDR3 length: 15 residues. Looked up from germline, CDR1 is SGHTA and CDR2 is FQGNSA. This CDR3 is CASSSLAGRKYEQYF.

The chain employs TRBV6-5 and TRBJ2-6. The V gene's germline CDR1 is MNHEY and CDR2 SVGAGI. The CDR3 spans 17 residues. The CDR3: CASSYAPRLRGTNVLTF.

V and J are TRBV9 and TRBJ2-2; the TRBD1 assignment by TCRdb is unverifiable without DNA. The germline gives CDR1 SGDLS, CDR2 YYNGEE. This CDR3 region has 17 residues. CDR3 amino acids: CASSTTWTGRSTGELFF.

This chain uses TRBV2 with TRBJ2-1; TCRdb returns TRBD1, unconfirmable since there is no DNA. The CDR3 has 13 residues. Germline V gene data show CDR1 as SNHLY and CDR2 as FYNNEI. The CDR3 is CASSDRRGNEQFF.

The chain carries TRBV6-1 and TRBJ1-2. The CDR3 sequence is 14 residues long. The V gene's germline CDR1 is MNHNS and CDR2 SASEGT. CDR3 loop: CASSGGGLSEGYTF.

The chain recombines TRBV28 with TRBJ2-5; the D call of TRBD2 rests on TCRdb alone, since no DNA is present to check it. The CDR3 runs to 15 residues. In germline, CDR1 is MDHEN, CDR2 SYDVKM. The CDR3 reads CASSRGLAGQETQYF.

The genes are TRBV20-1 and TRBJ2-5; without DNA, the TCRdb call of TRBD2 cannot be checked. The germline gives CDR1 DFQATT, CDR2 SNEGSKA (reference sequence). This CDR3 is 15 amino acids long. CDR3 sequence: CSVHLEREAPETQYF.

This chain uses TRBV7-2 with TRBJ1-3; TCRdb designates TRBD1, a call that cannot be tested without DNA. This CDR3 region has 16 residues. The germline CDR1 and CDR2 sequences are SGHTA and FQGNSA. The CDR3 loop is CASSLYMGQSGNTIYF.

The chain is built from TRBV11-2 and TRBJ2-3; the TCRdb D gene call, TRBD1, has no DNA to confirm it. Germline values: CDR1 SGHAT, CDR2 FQNNGV. The CDR3 is 15 amino acids. This CDR3 is CASSAPARPGDTQYF.

The rearrangement uses TRBV12-3 or TRBV12-4 and TRBJ2-5; TCRdb's D gene call, TRBD2, goes unchecked for lack of DNA. This CDR3 has 15 amino acids. CDR3 region: CASRPNSSPWETQYF.

The chain links TRBV20-1 to TRBJ1-2; TCRdb designates TRBD1, a call that cannot be tested without DNA. The CDR3 loop spans 14 amino acids. Per germline, CDR1 DFQATT and CDR2 SNEGSKA (reference sequence). The CDR3 sequence: CSAERPGQNYGYTF.

V usage is TRBV20-1 and J usage is TRBJ2-5. CDR3 size: 14 residues. Germline CDR1 is DFQATT and CDR2 is SNEGSKA (reference sequence). This CDR3 is CSARGAGKQETQYF.

The chain joins TRBV24-1 to TRBJ1-1; TCRdb designates TRBD1, a call that cannot be tested without DNA. This CDR3 region has 14 residues. Germline assignment: CDR1 KGHDR and CDR2 SFDVKD. CDR3 sequence: CATSETGSSTEAFF.

The rearrangement links TRBV28 to TRBJ2-3; TCRdb's assignment of TRBD1 cannot be checked, as there is no DNA. This CDR3 has 14 amino acids. Germline V gene data show CDR1 as MDHEN and CDR2 as SYDVKM. CDR3 amino acids: CASSSGGQGTSQYF.

This chain connects TRBV5-1 to TRBJ2-5; checking the TCRdb D call of TRBD2 is not possible without DNA. CDR1 SGHRS and CDR2 YFSETQ come from the germline V gene. The CDR3 loop spans 14 amino acids. The CDR3 here is CASSSSAGVETQYF.

The chain employs TRBV20-1 and TRBJ1-5; TCRdb proposes TRBD1, but this gene call is untestable without DNA. Germline CDR1 DFQATT, CDR2 SNEGSKA (reference sequence). The CDR3 runs to 15 residues. CDR3 in amino acids: CSARGEAGGSQPQHF.

The chain has TRBV5-5 and TRBJ1-2; TCRdb's D call of TRBD1 is untestable without DNA. The CDR3 has 14 amino acids. CDR1 is SGHKS and CDR2 is YYEKEE in the germline V gene (reference sequence). CDR3 region: CASSLPRGIYGYTF.

The J gene is TRBJ2-3, the V gene TRBV18; TCRdb lists TRBD1, though no DNA is available to test this call. The CDR3 contains 15 residues. Germline V gene data show CDR1 as KGHSH and CDR2 as LQKENI. CDR3 residues: CASSPPAGRGDTQYF.